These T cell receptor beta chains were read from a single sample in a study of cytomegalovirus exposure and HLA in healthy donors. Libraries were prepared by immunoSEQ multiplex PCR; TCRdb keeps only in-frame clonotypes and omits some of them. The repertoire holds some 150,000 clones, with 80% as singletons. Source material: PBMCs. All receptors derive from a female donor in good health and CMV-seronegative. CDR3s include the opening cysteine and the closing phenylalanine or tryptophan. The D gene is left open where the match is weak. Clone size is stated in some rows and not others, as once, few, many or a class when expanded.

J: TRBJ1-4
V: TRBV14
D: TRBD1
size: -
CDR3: CASSRKMTQGGNEKLFF
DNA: TGTGCCAGCAGCCGCAAGATGACACAGGGGGGTAATGAAAAACTGTTTTTT

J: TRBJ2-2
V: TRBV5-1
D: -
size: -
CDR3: CASSSPGVGGNTGELFF
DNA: TGCGCCAGCAGCTCCCCAGGGGTCGGCGGCAACACCGGGGAGCTGTTTTTT

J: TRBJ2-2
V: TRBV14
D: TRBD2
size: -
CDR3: CASSRSSGRASGELFF
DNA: TGTGCCAGCAGCCGATCTAGCGGGAGGGCGAGCGGGGAGCTGTTTTTT

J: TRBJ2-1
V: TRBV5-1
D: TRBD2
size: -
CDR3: CASSPSGAYNEQFF
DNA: TGCGCCAGCAGCCCTAGCGGGGCCTACAATGAGCAGTTCTTC

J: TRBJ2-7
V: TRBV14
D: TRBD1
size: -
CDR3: CASSRGQGAYEQYF
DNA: TGTGCCAGCAGCCGTGGACAGGGGGCCTACGAGCAGTACTTC

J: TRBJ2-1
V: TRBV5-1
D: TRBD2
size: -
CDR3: CASSSNMGLAEVIYEQFF
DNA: TGCGCCAGCAGCTCGAATATGGGACTAGCGGAGGTAATTTATGAGCAGTTCTTC

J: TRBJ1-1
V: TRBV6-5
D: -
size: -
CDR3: CASSLNRDMNTEAFF
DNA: TGTGCCAGCAGCCTAAACAGGGATATGAACACTGAAGCTTTCTTT

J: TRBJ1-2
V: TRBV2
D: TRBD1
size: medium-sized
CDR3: CASSPQGAGPLYYGYTF
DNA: TGTGCCAGCAGCCCTCAGGGGGCAGGTCCTCTTTACTATGGCTACACCTTC

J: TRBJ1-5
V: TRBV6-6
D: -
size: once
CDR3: CASSYSTSVQPQHF
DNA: TGTGCCAGCAGTTACTCGACTTCGGTGCAGCCCCAGCATTTT

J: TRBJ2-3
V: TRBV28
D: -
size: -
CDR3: CASSRDTNTDTQYF
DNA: TGTGCCAGCAGTAGGGACACCAACACAGATACGCAGTATTTT

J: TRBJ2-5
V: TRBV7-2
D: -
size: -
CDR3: CASSSERTQYF
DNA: TGTGCCAGCAGTTCTGAGCGGACCCAGTACTTC

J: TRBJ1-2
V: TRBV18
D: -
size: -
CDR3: CASSPPRINYGYTF
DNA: TGTGCCAGCTCACCACCCAGGATCAACTATGGCTACACCTTC

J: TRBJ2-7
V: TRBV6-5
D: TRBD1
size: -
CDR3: CASSYSQGAYEQYF
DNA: TGTGCCAGCAGTTACTCGCAGGGGGCCTACGAGCAGTACTTC

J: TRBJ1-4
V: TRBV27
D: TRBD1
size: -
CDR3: CASSDRGATNEKLFF
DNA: TGTGCCAGTTCCGACAGGGGCGCAACTAATGAAAAACTGTTTTTT

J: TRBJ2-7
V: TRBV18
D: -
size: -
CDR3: CASSPQDSAWRYF
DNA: TGTGCCAGCTCACCGCAGGACTCCGCCTGGCGGTACTTC

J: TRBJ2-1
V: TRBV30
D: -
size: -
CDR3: CAWSGVLAEQFF
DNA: TGTGCCTGGAGTGGAGTTCTCGCTGAGCAGTTCTTC

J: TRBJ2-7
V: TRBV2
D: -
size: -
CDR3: CASSTAAYEQYF
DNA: TGTGCCAGCAGTACTGCGGCCTACGAGCAGTACTTC

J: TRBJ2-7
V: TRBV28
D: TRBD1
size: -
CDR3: CASSSLRDSYEQYF
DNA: TGTGCCAGCAGTTCCCTCCGGGACAGCTACGAGCAGTACTTC

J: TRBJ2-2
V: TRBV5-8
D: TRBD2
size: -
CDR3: CASSLASTSGGGTGELFF
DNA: TGTGCCAGCAGCTTGGCCTCGACTAGCGGAGGCGGGACCGGGGAGCTGTTTTTT

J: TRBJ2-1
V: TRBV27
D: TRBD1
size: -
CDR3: CASSPWDSDNEQFF
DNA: TGTGCCAGCAGTCCCTGGGACAGTGACAATGAGCAGTTCTTC

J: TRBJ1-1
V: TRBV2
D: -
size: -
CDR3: CASRSSGNTEAFF
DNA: TGTGCCAGCCGATCCTCAGGGAACACTGAAGCTTTCTTT

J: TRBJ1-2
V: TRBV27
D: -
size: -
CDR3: CASSLHGEHYGYTF
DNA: TGTGCCAGCAGTCTCCACGGGGAACACTATGGCTACACCTTC

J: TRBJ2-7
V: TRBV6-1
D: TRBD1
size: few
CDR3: CASSPGGAKSYEQYF
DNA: TGTGCCAGCAGTCCAGGGGGCGCGAAGTCCTACGAGCAGTACTTC

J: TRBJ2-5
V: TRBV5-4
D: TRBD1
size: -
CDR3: CASSLAGQGGETQYF
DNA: TGTGCCAGCAGCTTGGCGGGACAGGGTGGCGAGACCCAGTACTTC

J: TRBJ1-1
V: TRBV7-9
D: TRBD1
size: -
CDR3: CASSRQRGQRNTEAFF
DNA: TGTGCCAGCAGCCGGCAAAGGGGACAGAGGAACACTGAAGCTTTCTTT

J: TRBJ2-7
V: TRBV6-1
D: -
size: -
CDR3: CASSPGRGGYEQYF
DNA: TGTGCCAGCAGCCCCGGAAGGGGGGGCTACGAGCAGTACTTC

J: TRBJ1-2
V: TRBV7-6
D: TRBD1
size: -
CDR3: CASSQGAYTNLYGYTF
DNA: TGTGCCAGCAGCCAGGGGGCTTACACAAACCTCTATGGCTACACCTTC

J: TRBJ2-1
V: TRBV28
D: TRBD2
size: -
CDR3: CASSPPSGTSGGNEQFF
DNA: TGTGCCAGCAGTCCGCCTAGTGGGACTAGTGGTGGCAATGAGCAGTTCTTC

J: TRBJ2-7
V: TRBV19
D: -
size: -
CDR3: CASSIGGGLEQYF
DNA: TGTGCCAGTAGTATAGGGGGAGGCCTCGAGCAGTACTTC

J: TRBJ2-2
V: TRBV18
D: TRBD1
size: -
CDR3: CASSSSGGRGGELFF
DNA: TGTGCCAGCTCATCATCAGGGGGCCGAGGCGGGGAGCTGTTTTTT

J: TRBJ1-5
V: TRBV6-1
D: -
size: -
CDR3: CASREPGLSQPQHF
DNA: TGTGCCAGCAGAGAGCCGGGACTGAGTCAGCCCCAGCATTTT

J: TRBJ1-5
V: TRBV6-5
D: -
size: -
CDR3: CASKRGGRNQPQHF
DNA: TGTGCCAGCAAAAGGGGAGGTAGGAATCAGCCCCAGCATTTT

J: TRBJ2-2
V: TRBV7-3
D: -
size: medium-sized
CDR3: CAPRVWGPGDIGELFF
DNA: TGTGCCCCTCGGGTCTGGGGGCCGGGTGATATCGGGGAGCTGTTTTTT

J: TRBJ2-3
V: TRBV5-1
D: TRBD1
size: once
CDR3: CASSLQTGRITDTQYF
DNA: TGCGCCAGCAGCTTACAGACAGGGCGCATCACAGATACGCAGTATTTT

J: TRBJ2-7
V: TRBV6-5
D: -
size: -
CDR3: CASTTGLSYEQYF
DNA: TGTGCCAGCACAACAGGGCTTTCCTACGAGCAGTACTTC

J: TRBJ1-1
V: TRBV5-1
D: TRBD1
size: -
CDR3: CASSEDRGVSEAFF
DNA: TGCGCCAGCAGCGAGGACAGGGGGGTTTCTGAAGCTTTCTTT

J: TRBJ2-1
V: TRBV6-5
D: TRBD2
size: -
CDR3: CASSYQAGPTGEQFF
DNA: TGTGCCAGCAGTTACCAAGCGGGACCGACGGGTGAGCAGTTCTTC

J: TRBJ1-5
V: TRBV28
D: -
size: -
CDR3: CASSSDSTQGSNQPQHF
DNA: TGTGCCAGCAGTTCGGACAGCACCCAAGGTAGCAATCAGCCCCAGCATTTT

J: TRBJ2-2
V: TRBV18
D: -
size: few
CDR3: CASSPRDTGELFF
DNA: TGTGCCAGCTCACCTCGGGACACCGGGGAGCTGTTTTTT

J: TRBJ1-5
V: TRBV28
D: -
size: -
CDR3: CASSFLERVQGQPQHF
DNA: TGTGCCAGCAGTTTCCTCGAGAGAGTGCAGGGGCAGCCCCAGCATTTT

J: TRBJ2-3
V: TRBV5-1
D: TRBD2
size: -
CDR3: CASSQGTSGRGRPSTDTQYF
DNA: TGCGCCAGCAGCCAAGGGACTAGCGGGAGGGGTCGACCAAGCACAGATACGCAGTATTTT

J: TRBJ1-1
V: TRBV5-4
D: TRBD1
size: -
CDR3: CASRENPGQGTEAFF
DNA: TGTGCCAGCAGAGAGAATCCGGGACAGGGCACTGAAGCTTTCTTT

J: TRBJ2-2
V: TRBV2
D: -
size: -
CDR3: CASSDRVGTGELFF
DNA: TGTGCCAGCAGTGACAGGGTTGGCACCGGGGAGCTGTTTTTT

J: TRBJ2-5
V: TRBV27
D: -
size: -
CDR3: CASSLARGRWETQYF
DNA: TGTGCCAGCAGTTTAGCCAGGGGTAGGTGGGAGACCCAGTACTTC

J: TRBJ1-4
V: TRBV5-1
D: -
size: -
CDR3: CASSVGQINEKLFF
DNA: TGCGCCAGCAGCGTCGGACAGATTAATGAAAAACTGTTTTTT

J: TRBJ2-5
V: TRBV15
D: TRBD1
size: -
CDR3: CATTRQGMEETQYF
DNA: TGTGCCACCACCCGACAGGGAATGGAAGAGACCCAGTACTTC

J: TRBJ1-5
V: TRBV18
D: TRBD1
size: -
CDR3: CASSRAGTGVNQPQHF
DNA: TGTGCCAGCTCACGAGCCGGGACAGGGGTAAATCAGCCCCAGCATTTT

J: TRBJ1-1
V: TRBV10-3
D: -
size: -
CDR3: CAITNRPGTILNTEAFF
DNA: TGTGCCATCACTAACCGCCCCGGGACAATCTTGAACACTGAAGCTTTCTTT

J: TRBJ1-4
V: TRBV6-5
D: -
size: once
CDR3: CASSREGTNEKLFF
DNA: TGTGCCAGCAGTCGAGAGGGCACTAATGAAAAACTGTTTTTT

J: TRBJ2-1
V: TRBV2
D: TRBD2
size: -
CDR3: CASDEEGGTSGSYLDYRNNEQFF
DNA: TGTGCCAGCGATGAGGAGGGGGGGACTAGCGGGAGCTATCTGGATTACCGAAATAATGAGCAGTTCTTC

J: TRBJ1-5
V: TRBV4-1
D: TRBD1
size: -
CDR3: CASSQPSQGIMGNQPQHF
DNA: TGCGCCAGCAGCCAGCCCTCACAGGGGATAATGGGCAATCAGCCCCAGCATTTT

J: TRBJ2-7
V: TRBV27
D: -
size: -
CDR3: CASISQGRGEQYF
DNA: TGTGCCAGCATTAGTCAGGGGAGAGGCGAGCAGTACTTC

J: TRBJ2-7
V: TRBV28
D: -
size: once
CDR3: CASSHQQGRPYEQYF
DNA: TGTGCCAGCAGTCACCAACAGGGGAGGCCCTACGAGCAGTACTTC

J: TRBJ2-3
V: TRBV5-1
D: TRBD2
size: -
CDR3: CASSSSAAGGTDTQYF
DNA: TGCGCCAGCAGCTCTTCGGCAGCGGGAGGCACAGATACGCAGTATTTT

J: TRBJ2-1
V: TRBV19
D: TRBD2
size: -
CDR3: CASKLAGVGYNEQFF
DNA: TGTGCCAGTAAGCTAGCGGGAGTGGGTTACAATGAGCAGTTCTTC

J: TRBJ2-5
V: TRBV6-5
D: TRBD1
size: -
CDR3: CASRPFSTGKETQYF
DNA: TGTGCCAGCAGACCCTTCTCGACAGGGAAGGAGACCCAGTACTTC

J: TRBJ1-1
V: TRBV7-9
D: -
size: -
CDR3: CASSSPSGGLNTEAFF
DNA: TGTGCCAGCAGCTCCCCTTCGGGGGGCTTGAACACTGAAGCTTTCTTT